The 14 T cell receptor beta chains reported below all come from one sample, sequenced in a study of T-cell memory formation after mild COVID-19. From the 5' RACE reads, TCRdb called clonotypes with MiXCR, one entry per CDR3 protein. The sample lists hundreds of thousands of distinct CDR3 sequences, roughly 17% seen once, with about a fifth in the top ten. Input material: PBMCs or a T cell subset sorted from them (not recorded which). These receptors were obtained from a man younger than 30 who had mild COVID-19 (a few samples of this study predate the infection). Cell type and time point are not known.

This clonotype was recorded many times. CDR3 residues: CASSTAGYEQFF. The CDR3 DNA is TGCGCCAGCAGCACGGCAGGGTATGAGCAGTTCTTC. The chain couples TRBV5-1 to TRBJ2-1; possibly TRBD1 for D (5 bases). Germline V gene sequence: CDR1 SGHRS, CDR2 YFSETQ. V shed 4 bases and J shed 8 bases, with 10 bases lying between them. This CDR3 spans 12 amino acids. Supplemented by reference TRBV5-1 and TRBJ2-1, the full variable domain reads KAGVTQTPRYLIKTRGQQVTLSCSPISGHRSVSWYQQTPGQGLQFLFEYFSETQRNKGNFPGRFSGRQFSNSRSEMNVSTLELGDSALYLCASSTAGYEQFFGPGTRLTVL.

Many counts were recorded for this clonotype. An end of the junction does not agree with germline; a read error may underlie this. The chain joins TRBV5-1 to TRBJ2-6; weak D call: TRBD2 (6 bases). This CDR3 is built from 15 residues. Germline V gives CDR1 SGHRS, CDR2 YFSETQ. CDR3: CASSLGGAGANVLTF. In nucleotides, the CDR3 is TGTGCCAGCAGCTTAGGAGGGGCTGGGGCCAACGTCCTGACTTTC.

As regards this clonotype: At one end, the junction sequence differs from germline, possibly due to a read error. The chain links TRBV9 to TRBJ2-4; 9 bases match TRBD2. Germline V CDR1 and CDR2: SGDLS, YYNGEE. This CDR3 comprises 14 residues. The CDR3 sequence is CASSVGYRGGALDF. CDR3 coding DNA: TGTGCCAGCAGCGTAGGTTACCGCGGGGGGGCATTGGACTTC.

V and J are TRBV6-1 and TRBJ2-6, with 7 bases that match TRBD1. CDR1 and CDR2 from the germline V gene are MNHNS and SASEGT. The CDR3 runs to 16 residues. The V segment lost 7 bases and the J segment 1 base; nucleotides outside the gene matches: 7. This CDR3 reads CASKGPQGSGANVLTF. CDR3 DNA: TGTGCCAGCAAGGGTCCACAGGGGTCTGGGGCCAACGTCCTGACTTTC.

The chain links TRBV7-9 to TRBJ2-2, with D uncertain. The CDR3 is 13 amino acids. With 5 bases removed from V and 7 bases from J, the gap between germline ends came to 11 bases. From germline, CDR1 is SEHNR and CDR2 FQNEAQ (reference sequence). CDR3 DNA: TGTGCCAGCAGCGCTTATCAGGTCGGGGAGCTGTTTTTT. Its translation is CASSAYQVGELFF.

This clonotype was seen a few times. The chain uses TRBV5-1 and TRBJ1-1, with 12 bases aligning to TRBD1. Losses at the gene ends were 4 bases for V and 5 bases for J; bases not matched to a gene: 9. The CDR3 consists of 16 residues. The germline V gene has CDR1 SGHRS and CDR2 YFSETQ. The CDR3 sequence is CASSLGTGGSRTEAFF. Here the CDR3 DNA reads TGCGCCAGCAGCCTCGGGACAGGGGGCTCGCGTACTGAAGCTTTCTTT. Full variable domain (remainder filled in from reference TRBV5-1 and TRBJ1-1): KAGVTQTPRYLIKTRGQQVTLSCSPISGHRSVSWYQQTPGQGLQFLFEYFSETQRNKGNFPGRFSGRQFSNSRSEMNVSTLELGDSALYLCASSLGTGGSRTEAFFGQGTRLTVV.

This clonotype was recorded a few times. The V and J genes are TRBV28 and TRBJ2-2, with D possibly called TRBD1 or TRBD2 (5 bases each). The CDR3 is 17 amino acids. Germline loops: CDR1 MDHEN, CDR2 SYDVKM. Trimming shortened V by 3 bases and J by 2 bases, and 16 bases separated the two germline ends. Here the CDR3 DNA reads TGTGCCAGCAGTTTCCCCCCAGGGCGGGCTAACACCGGGGAGCTGTTTTTT. This encodes CASSFPPGRANTGELFF.

This clonotype was seen a handful of times. This chain uses TRBV7-9 with TRBJ1-1; 8 bases match TRBD1. With V trimmed by 5 bases and J by 2 bases, 7 bases remained unmatched. The CDR3 has 15 amino acids. CDR1 is SEHNR, CDR2 FQNEAQ, per germline (reference sequence). The CDR3, as DNA: TGTGCCAGCAGCCCCAGGACAGGGCGCAACACTGAAGCTTTCTTT. Amino acids: CASSPRTGRNTEAFF.

The rearrangement uses TRBV11-2 and TRBJ1-6; 8 positions agree with TRBD1. The J segment lost 8 bases and the V segment lost 5 bases, leaving 2 bases of the junction unmatched. Germline CDR1 and CDR2: SGHAT and FQNNGV. There are 13 residues in the CDR3. This CDR3 reads CASSGQGDSPLHF. DNA of the CDR3: TGTGCCAGCAGCGGACAGGGCGATTCACCCCTCCACTTT. The full variable domain, completed using reference TRBV11-2 and TRBJ1-6, is EAGVAQSPRYKIIEKRQSVAFWCNPISGHATLYWYQQILGQGPKLLIQFQNNGVVDDSQLPKDRFSAERLKGVDSTLKIQPAKLEDSAVYLCASSGQGDSPLHFGNGTRLTVT.

This clonotype has only a few counts. The gene calls are TRBV20-1 and TRBJ1-2, with D maybe TRBD1 (6 bases). The CDR3 has 12 residues. Germline V gene data show CDR1 as DFQATT and CDR2 as SNEGSKA (reference sequence). V lost 6 bases and J lost 6, with 14 bases in between. This CDR3 is CSAGQQLDGYTF. The CDR3 bases are TGCAGTGCAGGACAGCAATTGGATGGCTACACCTTC.

As DNA, the CDR3 is TGTGCCAGCAGGCGAGGGGAGCCCCGCTCTGGGGCCAACGTCCTGACTTTC. Its translation: CASRRGEPRSGANVLTF. The rearrangement joins TRBV6-5 to TRBJ2-6; either TRBD1 or TRBD2 may supply D (5 bases each). CDR1 is MNHEY and CDR2 is SVGAGI in the germline V gene. Trimming took off 6 bases at V and 0 bases at J, with 15 bases between the two ends. The CDR3 loop spans 17 amino acids.

The chain combines TRBV20-1 with TRBJ2-4, with D uncertain. This CDR3 region has 13 residues. Trimming cost V 6 bases and J 3 bases, with 12 bases left between them. The germline CDR1 and CDR2 sequences are DFQATT and SNEGSKA (reference sequence). The CDR3 sequence: CSAGGGNKNIQYF. CDR3 DNA sequence: TGCAGTGCCGGTGGCGGAAACAAAAACATTCAGTACTTC.

This clonotype was detected many times. The chain combines TRBV5-1 with TRBJ2-1, with 9 bases fitting TRBD2. J gave up 5 bases and V 0 bases, and 3 bases lay outside the gene matches. The CDR3 loop spans 15 amino acids. CDR1 is SGHRS, CDR2 YFSETQ, per germline. Here the CDR3 DNA reads TGCGCCAGCAGCTTGGTTAGCGGGGGTCACAATGAGCAGTTCTTC. Translation gives CASSLVSGGHNEQFF.

This clonotype was detected ten times or more. The gene calls are TRBV5-1 and TRBJ2-3; 9 nucleotides line up with TRBD1. The CDR3 length is 15 residues. Losses at the gene ends were 7 bases for V and 3 bases for J; bases not matched to a gene: 9. Looked up from germline, CDR1 is SGHRS and CDR2 is YFSETQ. CDR3 nucleotide sequence: TGCGCCAGCCGCCATGGGACAGGGCCTACAGATACGCAGTATTTT. Encoded protein: CASRHGTGPTDTQYF.